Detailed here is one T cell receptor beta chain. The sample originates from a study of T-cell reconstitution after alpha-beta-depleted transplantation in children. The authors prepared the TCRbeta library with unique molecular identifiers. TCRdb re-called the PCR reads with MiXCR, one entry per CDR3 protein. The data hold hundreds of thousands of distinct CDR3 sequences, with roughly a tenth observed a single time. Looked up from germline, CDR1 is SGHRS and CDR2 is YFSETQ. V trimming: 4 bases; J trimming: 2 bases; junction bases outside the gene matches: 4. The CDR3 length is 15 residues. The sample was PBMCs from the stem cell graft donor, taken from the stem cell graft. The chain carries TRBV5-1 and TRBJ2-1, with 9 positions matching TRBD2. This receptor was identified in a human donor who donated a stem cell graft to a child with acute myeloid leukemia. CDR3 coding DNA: TGCGCCAGCAGCAAAGGGACTAGCACCTACAATGAGCAGTTCTTC. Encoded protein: CASSKGTSTYNEQFF. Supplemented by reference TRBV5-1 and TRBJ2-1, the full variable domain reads KAGVTQTPRYLIKTRGQQVTLSCSPISGHRSVSWYQQTPGQGLQFLFEYFSETQRNKGNFPGRFSGRQFSNSRSEMNVSTLELGDSALYLCASSKGTSTYNEQFFGPGTRLTVL.